One and the same sample provided the 6 T cell receptor beta chains below, sequenced in a study of vaccination and CD4 T cells after COVID-19. Antigens of these TCRs are unknown. Scientists ran DNA taken from cultured CD4+ T cells through the Oncomine TCR Beta short-read assay for sequencing. TCRdb reprocessed the PCR reads via MiXCR and lists one record per CDR3 protein. Among about 8,500 distinct CDR3 sequences, 50% to 60% were seen once, and the ten largest hold around 25%. Stated treatment: 10-day PBMC culture with coronavirus spike peptide pools or control peptides (ViraFEST assay). The sequencing input was CD4+ T cells from blood, cultured in vitro. These TCRs come from a human donor who had recovered from COVID-19.

This clonotype was observed once. V usage is TRBV7-3 and J usage is TRBJ1-5; D is unresolved. Germline V gives CDR1 SGHTA, CDR2 FQGTGA. V was shortened by 6 bases and J by 5 bases, with 11 bases between the two germline ends. This CDR3 comprises 13 residues. CDR3 loop: CASSRGRDQPQHF. For the CDR3, the DNA is TGTGCCAGCAGTAGAGGTAGGGATCAGCCCCAGCATTTT.

CDR3 residues: CASSRLAQTGLAGETQYF. For the CDR3, the DNA is TGTGCCAGCAGTCGCTTGGCCCAAACGGGACTAGCTGGAGAGACCCAGTACTTC. This chain joins TRBV27 and TRBJ2-5, with 9 bases aligning to TRBD2. Germline V lookup: CDR1 MNHEY, CDR2 SMNVEV (reference sequence). The CDR3 loop spans 18 amino acids. Germline trimming cut 5 bases from V and 4 bases from J; bases unmatched to any gene: 17.

This clonotype has a handful of counts. This chain joins TRBV15 and TRBJ2-5; possibly TRBD2 for D (5 bases). The CDR3 spans 16 residues. Trimming left V 1 base short and J 2 bases short, with 14 bases between. Per the germline V gene, CDR1 is LNHNV and CDR2 is YYDKDF (reference sequence). The CDR3 loop is CATSRGGRSGQETQYF. The CDR3 DNA follows: TGTGCCACCAGCAGAGGAGGACGATCGGGACAAGAGACCCAGTACTTC.

The chain recombines TRBV7-2 with TRBJ2-5; tentatively, D is TRBD1 (5 bases). This CDR3 is built from 14 residues. Germline CDR1 reads SGHTA; CDR2 reads FQGNSA. Trimming pared 3 bases from V and 5 bases from J, leaving 13 bases between. CDR3 in DNA: TGTGCCAGCAGCTTCCCCAGGGTAGGGGAGACCCAGTACTTC. Its translation: CASSFPRVGETQYF.

In its sample, this clonotype was seen once. The chain combines TRBV5-1 with TRBJ2-1; 7 positions match TRBD1. The J call is uncertain, as TRBJ2-7 better fits the DNA end. The CDR3 is 13 amino acids. From germline, CDR1 is SGHRS and CDR2 YFSETQ. The CDR3 reads CASSLTGTYEQYF. The CDR3 bases are TGCGCCAGCAGCCTGACAGGGACCTACGAGCAGTACTTC.

The chain has TRBV7-9 and TRBJ2-1, with D maybe TRBD2 (5 bases). This CDR3 has 16 amino acids. Germline values: CDR1 SEHNR, CDR2 FQNEAQ (reference sequence). The V and J ends lost 5 bases and 6 bases respectively, with 20 bases between them. DNA for the CDR3: TGTGCCAGCAGCCTAAGGGAGTTTGACGCGGGCAATGAGCAGTTCTTC. Protein sequence: CASSLREFDAGNEQFF.